One and the same sample provided the 31 T cell receptor beta chains below, sequenced in a study of CD4 T cells in relation to SARS-CoV-2 and coronaviruses. These receptors have no known antigen. Clones were sequenced by immunoSEQ multiplex PCR, and TCRdb holds only the in-frame ones, with some missing. Among around 26,000 clones listed, about three quarters were seen once. Before the COVID-19 pandemic, during about 2011-2019, CD4+ T cells were taken from unexposed donors. After about 10 days of culture, CD4+ T cells were isolated. The sequenced sample consisted of CD4+ T cells from PBMCs, cultured in vitro. Receptor source: a human donor in good health.

The gene calls are TRBV4-1 and TRBJ1-2; D possibly corresponds to TRBD1 (5 bases). The CDR3 extends over 13 amino acids. V was trimmed by 1 base and J by 7 bases, leaving 10 bases between them. Germline V gene sequence: CDR1 MGHRA, CDR2 YSYEKL. The CDR3 bases are TGCGCCAGCAGCCAAGCAGGGACGGGTGGCTACACCTTC. It is translated as CASSQAGTGGYTF.

In DNA form, the CDR3 reads TGTGCCAGCAGCTTAGTGGACAGGGGGCGAGATAACCACGAGCAGTACTTC. Its translation: CASSLVDRGRDNHEQYF. V usage is TRBV11-3 and J usage is TRBJ2-7; TRBD1 aligns across 11 bases. After removal of 1 base from V and 5 bases from J, the junction contained 10 bases not matched to a gene. This CDR3 is built from 17 residues. Germline V lookup: CDR1 SGHNT, CDR2 YENEEA.

The chain joins TRBV28 to TRBJ1-4; D gene ambiguous. This CDR3 has 12 amino acids. CDR1 is MDHEN, CDR2 SYDVKM, per germline. V shed 1 base and J shed 13 bases, with 10 bases lying between them. CDR3 sequence: CASSLSRAGLFF. The CDR3 bases are TGTGCCAGCAGTTTATCTCGGGCGGGACTGTTTTTT.

This chain connects TRBV19 to TRBJ1-3; D gene uncertain. CDR1 and CDR2 (germline): LNHDA, SQIVND (reference sequence). V lost 1 base, J lost 2 bases, and 12 bases lay in between. There are 16 residues in the CDR3. CDR3 residues: CASSIGPGFAGNTIYF. The CDR3 DNA is TGTGCCAGTAGTATAGGGCCCGGGTTTGCTGGAAACACCATATATTTT.

The gene calls are TRBV27 and TRBJ2-7; D unresolved. V lost 5 bases and J 7 bases, leaving 21 bases between the germline ends. The CDR3 is 15 amino acids. Per germline, CDR1 MNHEY and CDR2 SMNVEV (reference sequence). Here the CDR3 reads CASSHRGPTYGEQYF. For the CDR3, the DNA is TGTGCCAGCAGTCACCGCGGACCAACCTACGGTGAGCAGTACTTC.

The sample holds one count of this clone. V and J are TRBV5-4 and TRBJ2-3; D perhaps matches TRBD2 (5 bases). In germline, CDR1 is SGHNT, CDR2 YYREEE (reference sequence). The CDR3 length is 13 residues. V lost 3 bases and J 2 bases, leaving 7 bases between the germline ends. The CDR3 here is CASSSDYTDTQYF. Written as DNA, the CDR3 is TGTGCCAGCAGCTCCGACTACACAGATACGCAGTATTTT.

This clone was recorded a few times. This rearrangement joins TRBV7-8 to TRBJ1-3; no clear D. Between the trimmed V and J ends, which lost 1 base and 0 bases, there was a span of 7 bases. CDR1 SGHVS and CDR2 FQNEAQ come from the germline V gene. This CDR3 is 15 amino acids long. The CDR3 loop reads CASSLVGDSGNTIYF. CDR3 DNA sequence: TGTGCCAGCAGCTTAGTGGGAGACTCTGGAAACACCATATATTTT.

CDR3 in DNA: TGTGCCAGCAGCCTGCGGACAGGGGGTTTGAACACTGAAGCTTTCTTT. This encodes CASSLRTGGLNTEAFF. V gene TRBV11-2 combines with J gene TRBJ1-1; 10 positions agree with TRBD1. CDR3 size: 16 residues. Germline CDR1 is SGHAT and CDR2 is FQNNGV. The J segment lost 0 bases and the V segment lost 5 bases, leaving 6 bases of the junction unmatched.

V gene TRBV30 combines with J gene TRBJ2-1; no clear D gene. Germline V gene sequence: CDR1 GTSNPN, CDR2 SVGIG (reference sequence). V lost 1 base to trimming and J lost 2 bases, with 12 bases between them. The CDR3 is 15 amino acids. The CDR3 spells CAWSEHALTYNEQFF. The CDR3 DNA follows: TGTGCCTGGAGTGAACACGCCTTAACCTACAATGAGCAGTTCTTC.

The chain carries TRBV19 and TRBJ2-4, with D perhaps matching TRBD1 or TRBD2 (6 bases each). CDR3 length: 15 residues. V lost 5 bases and J lost 2, with 13 bases in between. The germline V gene encodes CDR1 LNHDA and CDR2 SQIVND (reference sequence). The CDR3 sequence: CASSYREVPKNIQYF. The DNA for the CDR3 is TGTGCCAGTAGTTACAGGGAGGTACCCAAAAACATTCAGTACTTC.

The rearrangement links TRBV5-1 to TRBJ2-3, with D perhaps matching TRBD2 (6 bases). Germline V gene sequence: CDR1 SGHRS, CDR2 YFSETQ. This CDR3 contains 16 residues. The ends were cut back, 1 base at V and 4 bases at J, with 16 bases in the middle. The CDR3 loop is CASSLLGRSSSDTQYF. CDR3 bases: TGCGCCAGCAGCTTGCTGGGGAGGTCAAGTTCAGATACGCAGTATTTT.

The chain is built from TRBV6-5 and TRBJ2-7; TRBD1 is a possible D gene (6 bases). V was clipped by 5 bases and J by 7 bases, with 9 bases between them. Germline V gene data show CDR1 as MNHEY and CDR2 as SVGAGI. This CDR3 has 11 residues. The CDR3 bases are TGTGCCAGCAGTAACCAGGGGGAGCAGTACTTC. As protein: CASSNQGEQYF.

The rearrangement joins TRBV2 to TRBJ2-2; the D gene is possibly TRBD2 (5 bases). V lost 2 bases and J 4 bases, leaving 14 bases between the germline ends. The CDR3 totals 16 residues. Per the germline V gene, CDR1 is SNHLY and CDR2 is FYNNEI. In nucleotides, the CDR3 is TGTGCCAGCAGTGAAAATGCGGGTTCCAGCACCGGGGAGCTGTTTTTT. Translating gives CASSENAGSSTGELFF.

The chain combines TRBV10-1 with TRBJ1-1; 11 bases agree with TRBD1. The CDR3 is made up of 15 amino acids. Germline trimming cut 0 bases from V and 5 bases from J; bases unmatched to any gene: 2. Looked up from germline, CDR1 is WNHNN and CDR2 is SYGVQD (reference sequence). This CDR3 reads CASSESGQGETEAFF. The DNA of the CDR3 is TGCGCCAGCAGTGAGTCGGGACAGGGGGAGACTGAAGCTTTCTTT.

The chain uses TRBV9 and TRBJ2-3; D ambiguous. The CDR3 length is 12 residues. Germline V gene lookup returns CDR1 SGDLS and CDR2 YYNGEE. V lost 2 bases, J lost 3 bases, and 4 bases lay in between. This CDR3 reads CASSVVTDTQYF. As DNA, the CDR3 is TGTGCCAGCAGCGTCGTGACAGATACGCAGTATTTT.

This clone was seen a few times. This chain links TRBV4-1 with TRBJ1-5; D is unclear. CDR1 MGHRA and CDR2 YSYEKL come from the germline V gene. The CDR3 is made up of 14 amino acids. Trimming pared 1 base from V and 4 bases from J, leaving 8 bases between. As DNA, the CDR3 is TGCGCCAGCAGCCAAGGGCATACAAATCAGCCCCAGCATTTT. Its protein product is CASSQGHTNQPQHF.

The chain is built from TRBV19 and TRBJ1-1; 7 nucleotides line up with TRBD1. The CDR3 spans 15 residues. Germline lookup yields CDR1 LNHDA and CDR2 SQIVND (reference sequence). V lost 1 base and J lost 1; bases outside the gene matches: 3. As DNA, the CDR3 is TGTGCCAGTAGTATAGCAGGGGGGGGGAACACTGAAGCTTTCTTT. This gives the protein CASSIAGGGNTEAFF.

V usage is TRBV24-1 and J usage is TRBJ2-3; a possible D gene is TRBD2 (6 bases). The CDR3 runs to 16 residues. Germline V gene sequence: CDR1 KGHDR, CDR2 SFDVKD. Trimming cost V 3 bases and J 1 base, with 13 bases left between them. Here the CDR3 DNA reads TGTGCCACCAGTGATGCGGCAGGAGGGGGCACAGATACGCAGTATTTT. Amino acids: CATSDAAGGGTDTQYF.

The chain joins TRBV5-1 to TRBJ2-1, with a weak D call TRBD2 (6 bases). This CDR3 spans 14 amino acids. The germline V gene encodes CDR1 SGHRS and CDR2 YFSETQ. V lost 3 bases and J 6 bases, leaving 13 bases between the germline ends. The CDR3 region has the DNA TGCGCCAGCAGCTCCTCCCCTAGCGCCAATGAGCAGTTCTTC. Translating gives CASSSSPSANEQFF.

This chain links TRBV19 with TRBJ2-4; TRBD2 aligns across 9 bases. CDR3 length equals 13 residues. The V gene end was trimmed by 9 bases and the J gene end by 7 bases; junction bases not matched to a gene: 7. CDR1 LNHDA and CDR2 SQIVND come from the germline V gene (reference sequence). The DNA of the CDR3 is TGTGCCAGCCAGACTAGCGGAGGGAACATTCAGTACTTC. This encodes CASQTSGGNIQYF.

V and J are TRBV29-1 and TRBJ2-3; no reliable D call. V lost 3 bases and J 5 bases, leaving 15 bases between the germline ends. The V gene's germline CDR1 is SQVTM and CDR2 ANQGSEA. The CDR3 is made up of 14 amino acids. CDR3 in amino acids: CSVDGQILGDTQYF. The DNA for the CDR3 is TGCAGCGTTGACGGGCAAATCCTGGGAGATACGCAGTATTTT.

This clone occurred a few times. The chain recombines TRBV29-1 with TRBJ2-3; tentatively, D is TRBD1 or TRBD2 (5 bases each). Deletions cut 3 bases from V and 1 base from J, with 8 bases between. CDR1 is SQVTM, CDR2 ANQGSEA, per germline. CDR3 length: 13 residues. CDR3 region: CSVEGDGTDTQYF. The CDR3 bases are TGCAGCGTTGAGGGGGACGGCACAGATACGCAGTATTTT.

V is TRBV30 and J is TRBJ1-1; D gene uncertain. V lost 0 bases and J lost 0, with 8 bases in between. Germline V lookup: CDR1 GTSNPN, CDR2 SVGIG (reference sequence). The CDR3 is made up of 14 amino acids. In nucleotides, the CDR3 is TGTGCCTGGAGTGTAGGGCAGATGAACACTGAAGCTTTCTTT. This codes for CAWSVGQMNTEAFF.

The rearrangement joins TRBV20-1 to TRBJ1-1; perhaps TRBD1 as D (5 bases). The CDR3 consists of 14 residues. CDR1 is DFQATT, CDR2 SNEGSKA, per germline (reference sequence). Trimming removed 3 bases at V and 1 base at J, with 12 bases between. Here the CDR3 reads CSASGAGQNTEAFF. DNA of the CDR3: TGCAGTGCTAGTGGTGCCGGACAGAACACTGAAGCTTTCTTT.

The chain links TRBV6-5 to TRBJ2-2; 11 bases agree with TRBD2. Germline trimming cut 8 bases from V and 5 bases from J; bases unmatched to any gene: 4. The V gene's germline CDR1 is MNHEY and CDR2 SVGAGI. CDR3 length: 14 amino acids. The CDR3 loop reads CASSRLAGTGELFF. Written as DNA, the CDR3 is TGTGCCAGCTCTAGACTAGCGGGGACCGGGGAGCTGTTTTTT.

The rearrangement joins TRBV6-2 or TRBV6-3 to TRBJ1-1; perhaps TRBD1 as D (6 bases). Germline loops: CDR1 MNHEY, CDR2 SVGEGT. This CDR3 spans 17 amino acids. Trimming cost V 5 bases and J 1 base, with 20 bases left between them. The CDR3 region is CASSLPWGGARNTEAFF. The CDR3 coding sequence is TGTGCCAGCAGTCTGCCCTGGGGGGGGGCGCGGAACACTGAAGCTTTCTTT.

This clone has a handful of counts. CDR3 in amino acids: CSVVETSNTGELFF. DNA for the CDR3: TGCAGCGTTGTTGAGACATCTAACACCGGGGAGCTGTTTTTT. The J gene is TRBJ2-2, the V gene TRBV29-1, with D hard to call. CDR1 is SQVTM, CDR2 ANQGSEA, per germline. This CDR3 has 14 amino acids. V shed 4 bases and J shed 2 bases, with 11 bases lying between them.

This rearrangement joins TRBV6-2 or TRBV6-3 to TRBJ1-6; 9 bases align to TRBD1. The junction had 6 bases not matched to a gene; V was cut back by 6 bases and J by 0 bases. Germline loops: CDR1 MNHEY, CDR2 SVGEGT. This CDR3 has 17 residues. The DNA for the CDR3 is TGTGCCAGCAGCGGACAGGGGACGGGCTCCTATAATTCACCCCTCCACTTT. This gives the protein CASSGQGTGSYNSPLHF.

This clone was counted once. The rearrangement links TRBV5-4 to TRBJ2-1; possible D gene TRBD2, 6 bases. V lost 2 bases to trimming and J lost 5 bases, with 14 bases between them. CDR3 length: 15 amino acids. Looked up from germline, CDR1 is SGHNT and CDR2 is YYREEE (reference sequence). CDR3 coding DNA: TGTGCCAGCAGCTTTGGCCAGCGGGCGAACAATGAGCAGTTCTTC. This codes for CASSFGQRANNEQFF.

This clone was detected only a few times. The junction shows a germline mismatch at one end, possibly a read error. The chain carries TRBV7-9 and TRBJ2-5; 7 bases agree with TRBD2. This CDR3 region has 15 residues. Per germline, CDR1 SEHNR and CDR2 FQNEAQ (reference sequence). The CDR3 DNA follows: TGTGCCAGCAGCCTAGCGGCCACCTGGGGAGAGACCCAGTACTTC. Translating it yields CASSLAATWGETQYF.

This clone has only a few counts. The chain couples TRBV28 to TRBJ1-2, with a tentative D call TRBD1 (6 bases). Germline loops: CDR1 MDHEN, CDR2 SYDVKM. Trimming pared 10 bases from V and 6 bases from J, leaving 18 bases between. The CDR3 runs 13 residues. CDR3 nucleotides: TGTGCCACCAACGGGGGGCATCAGGATGGCTACACCTTC. Its protein product is CATNGGHQDGYTF.